The 21 T cell receptor beta chains below all came from one sample that was sequenced in a study of cytomegalovirus exposure and HLA in healthy donors. Use of 60 Vbeta and 13 Jbeta primers characterized the PCR. Assay: immunoSEQ multiplex PCR; the TCRdb copy retains only in-frame clones and omits some. The data show 200,000 to 250,000 clones, more than 65% seen once. The source material was PBMCs. These receptors were obtained from a man aged 45-60 years in good health and CMV-seronegative.

This clone was observed a single time. The chain links TRBV29-1 to TRBJ1-1; 7 bases line up with TRBD1. In germline, CDR1 is SQVTM, CDR2 ANQGSEA. The CDR3 extends over 13 amino acids. J gave up 0 bases and V 4 bases, and 2 bases lay outside the gene matches. CDR3 nucleotide sequence: TGCAGCGTTGGCGGACAGGTGAACACTGAAGCTTTCTTT. Translated: CSVGGQVNTEAFF.

V and J are TRBV18 and TRBJ2-5; possibly TRBD2 for D (5 bases). Trimming shortened V by 3 bases and J by 1 base, and 12 bases separated the two germline ends. Germline assignment: CDR1 KGHSH and CDR2 LQKENI. The CDR3 covers 15 residues. CDR3 sequence: CASSPLKRLQETQYF. The CDR3 nucleotides read TGTGCCAGCTCACCCTTGAAGCGGCTCCAAGAGACCCAGTACTTC.

Only a few counts were recorded for this clone. The chain has TRBV27 and TRBJ2-4; D remains ambiguous. Looked up from germline, CDR1 is MNHEY and CDR2 is SMNVEV (reference sequence). The V and J ends lost 4 bases and 0 bases respectively, with 10 bases between them. The CDR3 totals 15 residues. The CDR3 here is CASSSPGLAKNIQYF. CDR3 in DNA: TGTGCCAGCAGTTCACCCGGTCTAGCCAAAAACATTCAGTACTTC.

The chain couples TRBV4-1 to TRBJ1-1; TRBD1 is a possible D gene (6 bases). V lost 1 base, J lost 4 bases, and 7 bases lay in between. Germline assignment: CDR1 MGHRA and CDR2 YSYEKL. The CDR3 spans 13 residues. The CDR3 spells CASSQGTATEAFF. The CDR3 DNA is TGCGCCAGCAGCCAAGGGACAGCCACTGAAGCTTTCTTT.

The rearrangement joins TRBV5-1 to TRBJ1-4, with D perhaps TRBD1 (6 bases). V shed 0 bases and J shed 0 bases, with 9 bases lying between them. Germline lookup yields CDR1 SGHRS and CDR2 YFSETQ. This CDR3 region has 16 residues. Here the CDR3 DNA reads TGCGCCAGCAGCTTGGATGAGGGGGCAACTAATGAAAAACTGTTTTTT. It is translated as CASSLDEGATNEKLFF.

The CDR3 sequence: CATRGEGRGKNIQYF. CDR3 DNA sequence: TGTGCCACGCGGGGAGAGGGCCGCGGCAAAAACATTCAGTACTTC. The chain uses TRBV6-5 and TRBJ2-4, with D possibly matching TRBD2 (6 bases). The CDR3 totals 15 residues. The V end was cut by 10 bases, the J end by 3 bases, with 19 bases between. Germline CDR1 and CDR2: MNHEY and SVGAGI.

The chain has TRBV28 and TRBJ2-1; 12 bases line up with TRBD1. V shed 5 bases, J shed 3 bases, and the junction held 5 bases outside the gene matches. Germline V gene data show CDR1 as MDHEN and CDR2 as SYDVKM. The CDR3 has 16 residues. The CDR3 coding sequence is TGTGCCAGCAGTGGGGGGACAGGGGGCTTCTACAATGAGCAGTTCTTC. The encoded protein is CASSGGTGGFYNEQFF. Based on the CDR3 plus reference TRBV28 and TRBJ2-1, the full variable domain is DVKVTQSSRYLVKRTGEKVFLECVQDMDHENMFWYRQDPGLGLRLIYFSYDVKMKEKGDIPEGYSVSREKKERFSLILESASTNQTSMYLCASSGGTGGFYNEQFFGPGTRLTVL.

This clone was recorded once. As DNA, the CDR3 is TGTGCCAGCAGGCCCGGGGAAGAGACCCAGTACTTC. Residues: CASRPGEETQYF. V usage is TRBV7-9 and J usage is TRBJ2-5; the D gene is possibly TRBD2 (5 bases). CDR3 size: 12 residues. Germline CDR1 SEHNR, CDR2 FQNEAQ (reference sequence). V lost 6 bases, J lost 3 bases, and 8 bases lay in between.

The CDR3 bases are TGTGCCATCAGTGGACTAGCGGGACCAGAGACCCAGTACTTC. Protein product: CAISGLAGPETQYF. The chain employs TRBV10-3 and TRBJ2-5; TRBD2 matches at 11 bases. The CDR3 has 14 residues. After removal of 4 bases from V and 4 bases from J, the junction contained 2 bases not matched to a gene. The germline CDR1 and CDR2 sequences are ENHRY and SYGVKD.

J is TRBJ1-5 and V is TRBV19; 8 bases agree with TRBD1. The CDR3 has 14 amino acids. V was clipped by 5 bases and J by 7 bases; unmatched bases: 7. From germline, CDR1 is LNHDA and CDR2 SQIVND (reference sequence). The CDR3 here is CASSPWTGIQPQHF. CDR3 in DNA: TGTGCCAGTAGTCCCTGGACAGGGATACAGCCCCAGCATTTT.

This clone was recorded only once. The CDR3 loop is CASNAGAGNQPQHF. The CDR3 coding sequence is TGTGCCAGCAATGCGGGGGCTGGCAATCAGCCCCAGCATTTT. The chain has TRBV6-1 and TRBJ1-5; weak D call: TRBD1 (6 bases). The CDR3 runs 14 residues. Germline CDR1 and CDR2: MNHNS and SASEGT. V lost 7 bases, J lost 2 bases, and 12 bases lay in between.

V and J are TRBV12-5 and TRBJ1-5; TRBD1 matches 9 bases. The germline CDR1 and CDR2 sequences are LGHNT and FRNRAP. The CDR3 length is 15 residues. V shed 4 bases, J shed 5 bases, and the junction held 6 bases outside the gene matches. CDR3 in DNA: TGTGCTAGTGGTTCGCCGGGACAGGGTTATCAGCCCCAGCATTTT. This encodes CASGSPGQGYQPQHF.

The CDR3 is CASSGRIDGTYGYTF. For the CDR3, the DNA is TGCGCCAGCAGCGGGCGAATAGACGGCACTTATGGCTACACCTTC. The chain has TRBV4-1 and TRBJ1-2; D not certain. Germline V CDR1 and CDR2: MGHRA, YSYEKL. Trimming took off 5 bases at V and 5 bases at J, with 18 bases between the two ends. The CDR3 totals 15 residues.

This clone was found a few times. The CDR3 protein is CAPRTHYQPQHF. DNA of the CDR3: TGTGCCCCCAGGACACACTATCAGCCCCAGCATTTT. This chain links TRBV30 with TRBJ1-5, with D perhaps matching TRBD1 (5 bases). The CDR3 extends over 12 amino acids. The germline gives CDR1 GTSNPN, CDR2 SVGIG (reference sequence). V was clipped by 8 bases and J by 5 bases, with 13 bases between them. The variable domain in full, with the rest retrieved from reference TRBV30 and TRBJ1-5, is SQTIHQWPATLVQPVGSPLSLECTVEGTSNPNLYWYRQAAGRGLQLLFYSVGIGQISSEVPQNLSASRPQDRQFILSSKKLLLSDSGFYLCAPRTHYQPQHFGDGTRLSIL.

The genes are TRBV9 and TRBJ1-1, with D perhaps TRBD1 (5 bases). CDR1 and CDR2 (germline): SGDLS, YYNGEE. Trimming cost V 4 bases and J 1 base, with 17 bases left between them. CDR3 length: 16 residues. The CDR3 region is CASSKGLDRQNTEAFF. The CDR3 DNA is TGTGCCAGCAGCAAGGGACTCGACAGACAGAACACTGAAGCTTTCTTT.

The rearrangement uses TRBV2 and TRBJ2-1, with TRBD2 matching over 9 bases. Germline loops: CDR1 SNHLY, CDR2 FYNNEI. This CDR3 region has 16 residues. Unmatched junction bases numbered 12, after V lost 6 bases and J lost 6 bases. CDR3 coding DNA: TGTGCCAGCAGCCCTCCACTAGCGGGCGCATGCAATGAGCAGTTCTTC. It specifies CASSPPLAGACNEQFF. The whole variable domain, remainder taken from reference TRBV2 and TRBJ2-1, is EPEVTQTPSHQVTQMGQEVILRCVPISNHLYFYWYRQILGQKVEFLVSFYNNEISEKSEIFDDQFSVERPDGSNFTLKIRSTKLEDSAMYFCASSPPLAGACNEQFFGPGTRLTVL.

This chain links TRBV4-1 with TRBJ2-5; 7 nucleotides align to TRBD2. Germline lookup yields CDR1 MGHRA and CDR2 YSYEKL. The length of the CDR3 is 18 residues. J gave up 1 base and V 0 bases, and 11 bases lay outside the gene matches. CDR3: CASSQDMVGGTSQETQYF. CDR3 DNA: TGCGCCAGCAGCCAAGATATGGTGGGGGGGACCTCCCAAGAGACCCAGTACTTC.

This clone was seen more than once but under ten times. The chain has TRBV5-5 and TRBJ2-3; no clear D. There are 13 residues in the CDR3. The V gene's germline CDR1 is SGHKS and CDR2 YYEKEE (reference sequence). V was pared by 1 base and J by 6 bases, with 9 bases between. The CDR3 DNA reads as TGTGCCAGCAGCTTGAATCGGTGGGATACGCAGTATTTT. This translates into CASSLNRWDTQYF.

CDR3 protein: CASSPRGQENTEAFF. The CDR3 DNA reads as TGTGCCAGCAGCCCGCGGGGACAGGAGAACACTGAAGCTTTCTTT. The chain carries TRBV7-9 and TRBJ1-1; 8 positions match TRBD1. CDR3 length equals 15 residues. Germline V gene data show CDR1 as SEHNR and CDR2 as FQNEAQ (reference sequence). Trimming at V came to 5 bases and at J to 1 base, leaving 6 bases not matched to a gene.

This clone was counted once. V usage is TRBV27 and J usage is TRBJ1-2; TRBD1 agrees at 7 bases. CDR1 is MNHEY, CDR2 SMNVEV, per germline (reference sequence). V lost 2 bases, J lost 6 bases, and 3 bases stayed unmatched. The CDR3 is 13 residues long. The CDR3 is CASSLEGAHGYTF. The CDR3 DNA is TGTGCCAGCAGTTTAGAGGGGGCTCATGGCTACACCTTC.

V and J are TRBV14 and TRBJ1-1; D gene uncertain. The CDR3 totals 13 residues. Looked up from germline, CDR1 is SGHDN and CDR2 is FVKESK. V shed 0 bases and J shed 5 bases, with 7 bases lying between them. The CDR3 spells CASSQEYRTEAFF. The DNA for the CDR3 is TGTGCCAGCAGCCAAGAGTATCGGACTGAAGCTTTCTTT. Combining the CDR3 with reference TRBV14 and TRBJ1-1 gives the whole variable domain EAGVTQFPSHSVIEKGQTVTLRCDPISGHDNLYWYRRVMGKEIKFLLHFVKESKQDESGMPNNRFLAERTGGTYSTLKVQPAELEDSGVYFCASSQEYRTEAFFGQGTRLTVV.